These T cell receptor beta chains were read from a single sample in a study of CD8 T cells in ankylosing spondylitis. TCRdb independently ran MiXCR on the 5' RACE reads; one entry per CDR3 protein. The top ten hold about a fifth of the sample, which has 650,000 to 800,000 distinct CDR3 sequences, 15% to 20% seen once. The sample comprised blood, either unsorted or a sorted T cell fraction (not recorded which). These receptors originate from a male donor with ankylosing spondylitis. Both conserved end residues are part of each CDR3. Each record gives: V gene, CDR3 protein.

>TRBV20-1
CSASEYTYIDEQFF
>TRBV5-1
CASTQDRGWGEQYF
>TRBV20-1
CSARSPGPAQHF
>TRBV20-1
CSARGRDNSPLHF
>TRBV10-3
CAISESGGTGELFF
>TRBV3-1
CVSSQGQGLVGYTF
>TRBV4-1
CASSQEVVSSSYEQYF
>TRBV5-1
CASSLGPGARTYGYTF
>TRBV20-1
CSARTGGHNYGYTF
>TRBV12-3/TRBV12-4
CASSPDSDQETQYF
>TRBV20-1
CSARGAGGPYNEQFF
>TRBV6-1
CASRGQVYYEQYF
>TRBV28
CASSLSGTSGSYEQFF
>TRBV11-3
CASSPESETQYF
>TRBV5-5
CASSLVGRAIEQYF
>TRBV7-2
CASSLALGANEKLFF
>TRBV19
CASSPDVGRKLNTEAFF
>TRBV11-2
CASSGDRVVAFF
>TRBV29-1
CSVGGHRAFYNEQFF
>TRBV3-1
CASSQGTAYGYTF
>TRBV7-8
CASSPGTMWDEQFF
>TRBV4-1
CASTTGATDTQYF
>TRBV20-1
CSARDMDRGDGTEAFF
>TRBV28
CASSTAGTGNEKLFF
>TRBV6-4
CASSDGGAQDTQYF
>TRBV19
CASRRQGATGEQYF
>TRBV18
CASSTGPGAGAYNEQFF
>TRBV7-5
CISVSEAQGMGQKLKYYGYTF
>TRBV5-6
CASSSTSRHTGELFF
>TRBV14
CASSQDWRGGIDEQFF